This T cell receptor (beta chain) was sequenced in a study of shared clonotypes between healthy human individuals. V was clipped by 0 bases and J by 8 bases, with 13 bases between them. Per the germline V gene, CDR1 is MGHRA and CDR2 is YSYEKL. The CDR3 consists of 14 residues. This clone was observed a single time. Antigen: not known. Study findings and constraints: Researchers sampled blood only, noting tissue repertoires likely differ.

Here immunoSEQ multiplex PCR was the method, and the copy in TCRdb shows in-frame clones only, minus some. The data hold a few million clones, with under 97% observed a single time. The receptor's source is a man aged 18 to 29 in good health. The rearrangement links TRBV4-1 to TRBJ1-1; D possibly corresponds to TRBD1 (6 bases). The sample was naive CD4+ T cells sorted from blood. The subset here: CD45RA+ positively selected. CDR3 DNA sequence: TGCGCCAGCAGCCAAGAAGGGGGGTGGGACGAAGCTTTCTTT. Translation: CASSQEGGWDEAFF.